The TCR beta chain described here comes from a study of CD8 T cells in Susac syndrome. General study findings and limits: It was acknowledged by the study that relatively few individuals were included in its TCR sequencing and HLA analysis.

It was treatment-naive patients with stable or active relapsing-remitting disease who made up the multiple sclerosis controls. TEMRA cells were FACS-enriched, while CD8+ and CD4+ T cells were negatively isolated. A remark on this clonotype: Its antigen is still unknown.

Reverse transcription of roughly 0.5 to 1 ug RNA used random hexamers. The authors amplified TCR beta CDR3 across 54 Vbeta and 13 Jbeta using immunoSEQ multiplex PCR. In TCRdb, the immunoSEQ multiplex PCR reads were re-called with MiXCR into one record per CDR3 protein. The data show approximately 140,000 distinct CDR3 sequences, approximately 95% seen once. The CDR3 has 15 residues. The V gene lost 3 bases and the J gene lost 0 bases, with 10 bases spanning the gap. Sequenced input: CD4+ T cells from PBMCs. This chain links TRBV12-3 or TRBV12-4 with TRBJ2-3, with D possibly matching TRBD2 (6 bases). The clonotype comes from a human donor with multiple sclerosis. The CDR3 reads CASSFRRESTDTQYF. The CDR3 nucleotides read TGTGCCAGCAGTTTTCGGAGGGAAAGCACAGATACGCAGTATTTT.